Shown below are 8 T cell receptor beta chains from a single sample sequenced in a study of PD-L1 blockade in urothelial cancer. Data came from immunoSEQ multiplex PCR; TCRdb stores just in-frame clones and leaves some out. The sample has roughly 43,000 clones; 65% to 85% are singletons. As to time point: pretreatment peripheral blood. The source was PBMCs, collected around atezolizumab (anti-PD-L1) treatment. Source of these receptors: a man in his fifties or sixties with urothelial cancer.

The chain employs TRBV28 and TRBJ2-2, with TRBD1 matching over 10 bases. Germline assignment: CDR1 MDHEN and CDR2 SYDVKM. This CDR3 is built from 15 residues. After removal of 3 bases from V and 2 bases from J, the junction contained 0 bases not matched to a gene. This CDR3 reads CASSLTGGNTGELFF. DNA of the CDR3: TGTGCCAGCAGTTTGACAGGGGGCAACACCGGGGAGCTGTTTTTT.

V usage is TRBV7-6 and J usage is TRBJ2-1; 13 bases align to TRBD2. CDR3 length: 16 residues. The junction had 9 bases not matched to a gene; V was cut back by 5 bases and J by 8 bases. Germline V lookup: CDR1 SGHVS, CDR2 FNYEAQ. This CDR3 reads CASSPPGTSGIDEQFF. As DNA, the CDR3 is TGTGCCAGCAGCCCCCCCGGGACTAGCGGGATCGATGAGCAGTTCTTC.

The chain joins TRBV28 to TRBJ2-2; D call uncertain. The CDR3 has 12 amino acids. The germline V gene has CDR1 MDHEN and CDR2 SYDVKM. V was clipped by 5 bases and J by 6 bases, with 7 bases between them. The CDR3 sequence is CASSTLAGELFF. CDR3 sequence (DNA): TGTGCCAGCAGTACTTTGGCCGGGGAGCTGTTTTTT.

The J gene is TRBJ2-5, the V gene TRBV7-2, with 10 bases identical to TRBD2. Germline V CDR1 and CDR2: SGHTA, FQGNSA. This CDR3 has 16 residues. Germline trimming cut 2 bases from V and 5 bases from J; bases unmatched to any gene: 8. Written as DNA, the CDR3 is TGTGCCAGCAGCTTAAAAGCGGGAGGGCTGTGGGAGACCCAGTACTTC. It yields the protein CASSLKAGGLWETQYF. Full variable domain (remainder filled in from reference TRBV7-2 and TRBJ2-5): GAGVSQSPSNKVTEKGKDVELRCDPISGHTALYWYRQSLGQGLEFLIYFQGNSAPDKSGLPSDRFSAERTGGSVSTLTIQRTQQEDSAVYLCASSLKAGGLWETQYFGPGTRLLVL.

The chain recombines TRBV7-2 with TRBJ2-1; D remains ambiguous. The V end lost 4 bases, the J end lost 5 bases, and 21 bases lay between the germline ends. This CDR3 contains 17 residues. CDR1 is SGHTA and CDR2 is FQGNSA in the germline V gene. The CDR3 DNA follows: TGTGCCAGCAGCTCTACCGGCCCGATGAGGCCTAACAATGAGCAGTTCTTC. This encodes CASSSTGPMRPNNEQFF.

V gene TRBV28 combines with J gene TRBJ2-3; D is ambiguous. Germline V gene sequence: CDR1 MDHEN, CDR2 SYDVKM. The V end lost 5 bases, the J end lost 3 bases, and 15 bases lay between the germline ends. The CDR3 contains 15 residues. This CDR3 reads CASSPRLLRTDTQYF. Written as DNA, the CDR3 is TGTGCCAGCAGTCCTCGACTCTTACGAACAGATACGCAGTATTTT.

The chain carries TRBV4-2 and TRBJ2-3; 12 bases line up with TRBD2. V lost 4 bases to trimming and J lost 4 bases; unmatched junction nucleotides: 12. Germline CDR1 LGHNA, CDR2 YNFKEQ. The CDR3 length is 18 residues. The CDR3 here is CASSRFRTSGTAADTQYF. The DNA for the CDR3 is TGTGCCAGCAGCCGGTTCCGGACTAGCGGGACAGCGGCAGATACGCAGTATTTT.

The V gene is TRBV13, the J gene TRBJ2-7; 9 positions agree with TRBD2. Germline CDR1 is PRHDT and CDR2 is FYEKMQ (reference sequence). The CDR3 has 14 amino acids. The V gene end was trimmed by 3 bases and the J gene end by 4 bases; junction bases not matched to a gene: 4. The CDR3 DNA is TGTGCCAGCAGCTTTAGTCTAGCGGGATACGAGCAGTACTTC. This encodes CASSFSLAGYEQYF.